This passage covers 27 T cell receptor beta chains from one sample sequenced in a study of blood T cell repertoires in COVID-19. TCRdb keeps only in-frame clones here, not all; method: immunoSEQ multiplex PCR. The data show 70,000 or so clones, under 95% seen once. The source material was peripheral blood. The receptors derive from a man aged 50 or older with acute or convalescent COVID-19.

This chain connects TRBV13 to TRBJ2-7, with a weak D call TRBD2 (5 bases). V shed 5 bases and J shed 3 bases, with 17 bases lying between them. Per the germline V gene, CDR1 is PRHDT and CDR2 is FYEKMQ (reference sequence). CDR3 size: 15 residues. The CDR3 is CASSREGGLGYEQYF. CDR3 in DNA: TGTGCCAGCAGCCGCGAGGGTGGTTTAGGCTACGAGCAGTACTTC.

The rearrangement links TRBV2 to TRBJ2-7; D perhaps matches TRBD2 (5 bases). CDR3 length: 13 residues. Germline CDR1 reads SNHLY; CDR2 reads FYNNEI. The V and J ends lost 9 bases and 6 bases respectively, with 18 bases between them. The CDR3 region has the DNA TGTGCCAGTCAACTAGACTGGGGTAGCGAGCAGTACTTC. Translating gives CASQLDWGSEQYF.

The V gene is TRBV5-8, the J gene TRBJ2-6, with unresolved D. CDR1 and CDR2 (germline): SGHTS, YDEGEE. There are 15 residues in the CDR3. V gave up 4 bases and J gave up 1 base, with 9 bases separating them. Here the CDR3 reads CASSLGISGANVLTF. The CDR3 DNA follows: TGTGCCAGCAGCCTGGGTATTTCTGGGGCCAACGTCCTGACTTTC.

The chain is built from TRBV19 and TRBJ2-2; TRBD1 aligns across 7 bases. Unmatched junction bases numbered 2, after V lost 4 bases and J lost 3 bases. CDR1 and CDR2 from the germline V gene are LNHDA and SQIVND (reference sequence). The CDR3 is 14 amino acids. In DNA, the CDR3 is TGTGCCAGTAGTACAGGGGGAGACACCGGGGAGCTGTTTTTT. It yields the protein CASSTGGDTGELFF.

This chain connects TRBV18 to TRBJ1-4; the match to TRBD1 covers 8 bases. Germline V CDR1 and CDR2: KGHSH, LQKENI. CDR3 length: 15 amino acids. V shed 5 bases, J shed 6 bases, and the junction held 8 bases outside the gene matches. The CDR3 region has the DNA TGTGCCAGCTCATCTACCGGGACAGGCGATGAAAAACTGTTTTTT. As protein: CASSSTGTGDEKLFF.

The chain recombines TRBV4-3 with TRBJ2-6, with D perhaps TRBD2 (5 bases). This CDR3 is built from 15 residues. Between the trimmed V and J ends, which lost 5 bases and 3 bases, there was a span of 11 bases. CDR1 LGHNA and CDR2 YSLEER come from the germline V gene. The CDR3 bases are TGCGCCAGCAGCGCGGGTTCGGGTGGGGCCAACGTCCTGACTTTC. Translated: CASSAGSGGANVLTF.

This clone was recorded only once. The rearrangement uses TRBV29-1 and TRBJ2-3, with TRBD2 matching 12 bases. After removal of 5 bases from V and 1 base from J, the junction contained 7 bases not matched to a gene. In germline, CDR1 is SQVTM, CDR2 ANQGSEA. This CDR3 has 16 residues. As DNA, the CDR3 is TGCAGCGTTCAGGGGAGGACTAGCGGGGGCACAGATACGCAGTATTTT. Its translation is CSVQGRTSGGTDTQYF.

The chain joins TRBV30 to TRBJ1-1, with D perhaps matching TRBD1 (5 bases). The CDR3 runs 11 residues. CDR1 and CDR2 (germline): GTSNPN, SVGIG (reference sequence). The V and J ends lost 4 bases and 4 bases respectively, with 7 bases between them. CDR3 loop: CAWNRGTEAFF. CDR3 nucleotide sequence: TGTGCCTGGAATAGGGGCACTGAAGCTTTCTTT.

The rearrangement links TRBV4-3 to TRBJ2-4; D is possibly TRBD1 (5 bases). V was pared by 0 bases and J by 4 bases, with 10 bases between. Per germline, CDR1 LGHNA and CDR2 YSLEER. The CDR3 loop spans 15 amino acids. CDR3 sequence: CASSQDQGRKNIQYF. Here the CDR3 DNA reads TGCGCCAGCAGCCAAGATCAGGGCCGGAAAAACATTCAGTACTTC.

The chain recombines TRBV6-5 with TRBJ1-4; D might be TRBD1 (5 bases). Germline assignment: CDR1 MNHEY and CDR2 SVGAGI. V was clipped by 6 bases and J by 1 base, with 9 bases between them. This CDR3 spans 14 amino acids. The CDR3 DNA reads as TGTGCCAGCAGCCCCGGGGGAACTAATGAAAAACTGTTTTTT. As protein: CASSPGGTNEKLFF.

J is TRBJ1-1 and V is TRBV11-2, with 8 positions matching TRBD1. Germline values: CDR1 SGHAT, CDR2 FQNNGV. The V gene end was trimmed by 1 base and the J gene end by 0 bases; junction bases not matched to a gene: 4. The CDR3 runs 16 residues. Here the CDR3 reads CASSLAGTGVNTEAFF. The CDR3 nucleotides are TGTGCCAGCAGCTTAGCTGGGACAGGCGTGAACACTGAAGCTTTCTTT.

This clone was observed a single time. This rearrangement joins TRBV29-1 to TRBJ1-2; TRBD1 agrees at 7 bases. Trimming took 4 bases from V and 3 from J; bases not matched to a gene: 14. Germline loops: CDR1 SQVTM, CDR2 ANQGSEA. CDR3 length: 16 amino acids. CDR3 amino acids: CSVVLGAGDRHYGYTF. CDR3 nucleotides: TGCAGCGTTGTCTTGGGGGCTGGGGACAGACACTATGGCTACACCTTC.

The rearrangement uses TRBV7-8 and TRBJ2-7; 8 bases map to TRBD2. V shed 4 bases, J shed 2 bases, and the junction held 10 bases outside the gene matches. The CDR3 extends over 16 amino acids. In germline, CDR1 is SGHVS, CDR2 FQNEAQ. CDR3 sequence reads: CASSSSAAGGPYEQYF. DNA of the CDR3: TGTGCCAGCAGCTCCTCCGCGGCGGGAGGCCCCTACGAGCAGTACTTC.

The chain joins TRBV13 to TRBJ2-1, with a weak D call TRBD2 (6 bases). Germline values: CDR1 PRHDT, CDR2 FYEKMQ (reference sequence). V was shortened by 3 bases and J by 2 bases, with 8 bases between the two germline ends. The CDR3 has 14 residues. The CDR3 sequence: CASSFAGPYNEQFF. The CDR3, as DNA: TGTGCCAGCAGCTTCGCGGGACCCTACAATGAGCAGTTCTTC.

This chain links TRBV5-8 with TRBJ2-5, with 10 bases lining up with TRBD2. The V segment lost 5 bases and the J segment 0 bases; nucleotides outside the gene matches: 10. This CDR3 is built from 17 residues. The V gene's germline CDR1 is SGHTS and CDR2 YDEGEE. CDR3 region: CASRGASGGRNQETQYF. In nucleotides, the CDR3 is TGTGCCAGCAGAGGGGCTAGCGGGGGCCGGAACCAAGAGACCCAGTACTTC.

This clone was seen only a few times. The chain uses TRBV15 and TRBJ2-2; 15 bases agree with TRBD2. This CDR3 has 18 amino acids. Per germline, CDR1 LNHNV and CDR2 YYDKDF (reference sequence). Germline trimming cut 2 bases from V and 6 bases from J; bases unmatched to any gene: 7. The CDR3 reads CATSRTRTSGGAAGELFF. DNA for the CDR3: TGTGCCACCAGCAGAACCCGGACTAGCGGGGGGGCGGCCGGGGAGCTGTTTTTT.

To note about this clone: The sample holds other DNA sequences that translate to the same CDR3. The rearrangement uses TRBV2 and TRBJ1-6; D might be TRBD1 (5 bases). V was shortened by 0 bases and J by 6 bases, with 6 bases between the two germline ends. This CDR3 contains 14 residues. The germline V gene encodes CDR1 SNHLY and CDR2 FYNNEI. The CDR3 DNA reads as TGTGCCAGCAGTGAAGCCAGGGTTAATTCACCCCTCCACTTT. It yields the protein CASSEARVNSPLHF.

The gene calls are TRBV29-1 and TRBJ2-3; possible D gene TRBD1, 5 bases. V was trimmed by 2 bases and J by 4 bases, leaving 13 bases between them. Germline loops: CDR1 SQVTM, CDR2 ANQGSEA. The CDR3 has 14 amino acids. CDR3 sequence reads: CSVEYWGLADTQYF. CDR3 sequence (DNA): TGCAGCGTTGAATATTGGGGCCTCGCAGATACGCAGTATTTT.

This chain joins TRBV5-1 and TRBJ2-3; D remains ambiguous. CDR3 size: 15 residues. The V gene's germline CDR1 is SGHRS and CDR2 YFSETQ. Trimming left V 0 bases short and J 2 bases short, with 10 bases between. The CDR3 coding sequence is TGCGCCAGCAGCTTGGTTCCAGAATTCACAGATACGCAGTATTTT. It translates to CASSLVPEFTDTQYF.

The rearrangement joins TRBV7-6 to TRBJ1-2, with D hard to call. This CDR3 region has 16 residues. Germline V gene lookup returns CDR1 SGHVS and CDR2 FNYEAQ. Trimming cost V 5 bases and J 6 bases, with 22 bases left between them. The CDR3 reads CASSPQSGSPLNGYTF. The CDR3 coding sequence is TGTGCCAGCAGCCCCCAGTCAGGCAGTCCCCTAAATGGCTACACCTTC.

This chain joins TRBV2 and TRBJ2-7; 7 bases align to TRBD1. Trimming at V came to 5 bases and at J to 2 bases, leaving 6 bases not matched to a gene. Germline V gene lookup returns CDR1 SNHLY and CDR2 FYNNEI. The CDR3 runs to 14 residues. In DNA, the CDR3 is TGTGCCAGCAGTTCGGACAGGTTAACCTACGAGCAGTACGTC. Amino acid sequence: CASSSDRLTYEQYV.

The chain is built from TRBV19 and TRBJ1-2; no reliable D call. This CDR3 is built from 13 residues. Trimming left V 5 bases short and J 7 bases short, with 14 bases between. Germline V CDR1 and CDR2: LNHDA, SQIVND (reference sequence). This chain's CDR3 is CASSPERFRGYTF. In nucleotides, the CDR3 is TGTGCCAGTAGTCCGGAGCGATTCCGTGGCTACACCTTC.

V usage is TRBV11-2 and J usage is TRBJ2-1; 12 nucleotides match TRBD2. The germline V gene encodes CDR1 SGHAT and CDR2 FQNNGV. This CDR3 region has 18 residues. J lost 1 base, V lost 3 bases, and 7 bases had no gene match. Written as DNA, the CDR3 is TGTGCCAGCAGCTTTTTTCCTAGCGGGGGGGGGTCCTACAATGAGCAGTTCTTC. It encodes CASSFFPSGGGSYNEQFF.

The chain uses TRBV6-1 and TRBJ2-3; D is undetermined. CDR3 length: 13 amino acids. Trimming removed 3 bases at V and 6 bases at J, with 10 bases between. Germline lookup yields CDR1 MNHNS and CDR2 SASEGT. DNA of the CDR3: TGTGCCAGCAGTGATGGCCCCTGGGATACGCAGTATTTT. As protein: CASSDGPWDTQYF.

The V and J genes are TRBV15 and TRBJ2-2; the D is unclear. The length of the CDR3 is 13 residues. The V gene's germline CDR1 is LNHNV and CDR2 YYDKDF (reference sequence). Trimming took 0 bases from V and 5 from J, leaving 4 bases between them. CDR3 amino acids: CATSRDMTGELFF. CDR3 sequence (DNA): TGTGCCACCAGCAGAGATATGACCGGGGAGCTGTTTTTT.

V is TRBV27 and J is TRBJ2-2; a weak D match, TRBD1 (6 bases). The germline V and J ends were trimmed by 2 bases and 7 bases, with 14 bases remaining between them. The CDR3 length is 15 residues. Per the germline V gene, CDR1 is MNHEY and CDR2 is SMNVEV (reference sequence). The chain's CDR3 is CASSLLFTGIGELFF. The CDR3 nucleotides read TGTGCCAGCAGTTTACTTTTCACAGGGATCGGGGAGCTGTTTTTT.

This chain uses TRBV6-5 with TRBJ1-2; no clear D. Trimming pared 7 bases from V and 5 bases from J, leaving 17 bases between. This CDR3 contains 14 residues. Germline V gene sequence: CDR1 MNHEY, CDR2 SVGAGI. CDR3 sequence (DNA): TGTGCCAGCATCTTGGGAGGGCAGGCGTATGGCTACACCTTC. Its protein is CASILGGQAYGYTF.